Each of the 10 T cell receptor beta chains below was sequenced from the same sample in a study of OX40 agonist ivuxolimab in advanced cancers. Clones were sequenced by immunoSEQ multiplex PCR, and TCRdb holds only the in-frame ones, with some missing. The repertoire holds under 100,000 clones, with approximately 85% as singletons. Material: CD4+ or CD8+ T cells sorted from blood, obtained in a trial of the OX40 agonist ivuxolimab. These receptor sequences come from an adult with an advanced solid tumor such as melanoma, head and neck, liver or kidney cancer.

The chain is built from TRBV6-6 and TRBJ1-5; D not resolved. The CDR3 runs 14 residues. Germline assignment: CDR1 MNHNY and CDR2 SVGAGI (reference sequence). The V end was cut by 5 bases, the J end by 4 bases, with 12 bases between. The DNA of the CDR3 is TGTGCCAGCAGTCAACCAGAATTAAATCAGCCCCAGCATTTT. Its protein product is CASSQPELNQPQHF.

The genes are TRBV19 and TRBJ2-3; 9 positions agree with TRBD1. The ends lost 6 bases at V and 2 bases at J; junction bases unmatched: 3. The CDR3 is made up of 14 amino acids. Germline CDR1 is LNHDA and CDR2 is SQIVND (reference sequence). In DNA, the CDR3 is TGTGCCAGTAGCCGGGACAGGGTCACAGATACGCAGTATTTT. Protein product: CASSRDRVTDTQYF. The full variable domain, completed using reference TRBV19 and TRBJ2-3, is DGGITQSPKYLFRKEGQNVTLSCEQNLNHDAMYWYRQDPGQGLRLIYYSQIVNDFQKGDIAEGYSVSREKKESFPLTVTSAQKNPTAFYLCASSRDRVTDTQYFGPGTRLTVL.

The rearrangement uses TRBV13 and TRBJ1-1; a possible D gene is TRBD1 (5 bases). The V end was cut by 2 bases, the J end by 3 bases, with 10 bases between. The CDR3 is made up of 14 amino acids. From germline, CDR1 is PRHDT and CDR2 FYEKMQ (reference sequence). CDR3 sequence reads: CASSLRGRDTEAFF. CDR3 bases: TGTGCCAGCAGCTTACGAGGCAGGGACACTGAAGCTTTCTTT. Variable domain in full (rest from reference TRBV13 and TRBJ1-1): AAGVIQSPRHLIKEKRETATLKCYPIPRHDTVYWYQQGPGQDPQFLISFYEKMQSDKGSIPDRFSAQQFSDYHSELNMSSLELGDSALYFCASSLRGRDTEAFFGQGTRLTVV.

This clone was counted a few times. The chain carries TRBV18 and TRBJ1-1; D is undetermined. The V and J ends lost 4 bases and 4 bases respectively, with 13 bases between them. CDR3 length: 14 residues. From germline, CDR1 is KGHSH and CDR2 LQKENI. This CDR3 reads CASSLDLLGTEAFF. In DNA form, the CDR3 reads TGTGCCAGCTCACTTGACCTTCTGGGCACTGAAGCTTTCTTT.

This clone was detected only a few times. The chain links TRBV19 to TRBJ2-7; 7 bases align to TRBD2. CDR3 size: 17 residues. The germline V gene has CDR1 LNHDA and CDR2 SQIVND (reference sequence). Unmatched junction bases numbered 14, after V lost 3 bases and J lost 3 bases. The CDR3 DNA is TGTGCCAGTAGTATTGGAGGGGAGGCTAGCGGAGACTACGAGCAGTACTTC. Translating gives CASSIGGEASGDYEQYF. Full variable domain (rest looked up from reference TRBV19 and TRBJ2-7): DGGITQSPKYLFRKEGQNVTLSCEQNLNHDAMYWYRQDPGQGLRLIYYSQIVNDFQKGDIAEGYSVSREKKESFPLTVTSAQKNPTAFYLCASSIGGEASGDYEQYFGPGTRLTVT.

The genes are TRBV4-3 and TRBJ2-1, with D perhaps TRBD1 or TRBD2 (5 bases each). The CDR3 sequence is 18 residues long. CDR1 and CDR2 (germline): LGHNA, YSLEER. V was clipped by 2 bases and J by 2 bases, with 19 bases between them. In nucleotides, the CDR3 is TGCGCCAGCAGCCAAAAGGATGGACCTCGGGGCCCCTACAATGAGCAGTTCTTC. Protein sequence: CASSQKDGPRGPYNEQFF.

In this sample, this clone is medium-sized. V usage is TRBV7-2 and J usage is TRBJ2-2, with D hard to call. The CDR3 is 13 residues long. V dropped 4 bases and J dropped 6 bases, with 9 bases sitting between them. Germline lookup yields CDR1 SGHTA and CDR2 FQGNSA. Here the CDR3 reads CASSYRPAGELFF. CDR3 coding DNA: TGTGCCAGCAGCTATAGGCCAGCCGGGGAGCTGTTTTTT.

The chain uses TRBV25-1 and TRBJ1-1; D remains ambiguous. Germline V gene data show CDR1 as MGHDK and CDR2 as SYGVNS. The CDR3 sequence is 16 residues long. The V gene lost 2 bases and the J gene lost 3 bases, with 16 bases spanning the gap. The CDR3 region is CASSERAGRWDTEAFF. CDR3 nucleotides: TGTGCCAGCAGTGAACGGGCAGGACGCTGGGACACTGAAGCTTTCTTT.

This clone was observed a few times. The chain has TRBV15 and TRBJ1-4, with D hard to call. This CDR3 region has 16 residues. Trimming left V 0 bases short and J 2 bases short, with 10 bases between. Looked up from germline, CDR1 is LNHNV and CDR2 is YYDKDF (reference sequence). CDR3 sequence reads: CATSRDQPATNEKLFF. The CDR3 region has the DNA TGTGCCACCAGCAGAGATCAGCCGGCTACTAATGAAAAACTGTTTTTT.

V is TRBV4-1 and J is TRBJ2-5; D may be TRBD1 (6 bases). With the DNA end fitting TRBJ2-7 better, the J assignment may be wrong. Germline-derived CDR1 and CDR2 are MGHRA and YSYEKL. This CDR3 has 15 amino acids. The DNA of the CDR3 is TGCGCCAGCAGCCCCAGGGGAACAGGGTTCTACGAGCAGTACTTC. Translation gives CASSPRGTGFYEQYF.